The 17 T cell receptor beta chains given below trace back to one sample, sequenced in a study of blood T cells in healthy people across ages. A J-beta primer mix and a sample-barcoded 5' primer were used in a second PCR of about 6 to 12 cycles. MiXCR was run by TCRdb on the 5' RACE reads, yielding one entry per CDR3 protein. Among about 840,000 distinct CDR3 sequences listed, about 29% were seen once. These data also featured in a second study, about T cells of mothers and their children.

Input material: blood. These receptors were obtained from a woman between 40 and 55 years old in good health.

This clonotype was seen a single time. The chain uses TRBV27 and TRBJ2-3; D unresolved. The ends were cut back, 5 bases at V and 2 bases at J, with 11 bases in the middle. This CDR3 is built from 14 residues. Germline V gives CDR1 MNHEY, CDR2 SMNVEV (reference sequence). The CDR3 nucleotides read TGTGCCAGCAGTCCTCGTCCTGTCACAGATACGCAGTATTTT. Translating gives CASSPRPVTDTQYF.

This clonotype showed up just a few times. The junction shows a germline mismatch at one end, possibly a read error. CDR3 amino acids: CARSGQGPNTGELFF. CDR3 nucleotide sequence: TGCGCCCGCAGCGGACAGGGACCCAACACCGGGGAGCTGTTTTTT. The gene calls are TRBV5-1 and TRBJ2-2, with 8 bases matching TRBD1. Germline assignment: CDR1 SGHRS and CDR2 YFSETQ. CDR3 length: 15 residues. The full variable domain, with the rest looked up from reference TRBV5-1 and TRBJ2-2, is KAGVTQTPRYLIKTRGQQVTLSCSPISGHRSVSWYQQTPGQGLQFLFEYFSETQRNKGNFPGRFSGRQFSNSRSEMNVSTLELGDSALYLCARSGQGPNTGELFFGEGSRLTVL.

V usage is TRBV5-1 and J usage is TRBJ2-3; the D call may be TRBD1 or TRBD2 (5 bases each). Germline V gives CDR1 SGHRS, CDR2 YFSETQ. V lost 6 bases and J 0 bases, leaving 11 bases between the germline ends. This CDR3 contains 14 residues. In DNA, the CDR3 is TGCGCCAGCAACCGGGACGTCAGCACAGATACGCAGTATTTT. This translates into CASNRDVSTDTQYF.

The chain is built from TRBV28 and TRBJ1-2; 9 nucleotides match TRBD1. This CDR3 contains 13 residues. Trimming at V came to 6 bases and at J to 7 bases, leaving 6 bases not matched to a gene. The germline gives CDR1 MDHEN, CDR2 SYDVKM. This CDR3 reads CASSRQGGGGYTF. CDR3 DNA: TGTGCCAGCAGCCGACAGGGGGGGGGTGGCTACACCTTC.

This clonotype was detected only a few times. V is TRBV28 and J is TRBJ2-7; D may be TRBD1 (5 bases). Germline V gene data show CDR1 as MDHEN and CDR2 as SYDVKM. Trimming stripped 3 bases from V and 6 bases from J, with 21 bases between. This CDR3 spans 16 amino acids. CDR3 bases: TGTGCCAGCAGTTTTCCGTCTCCTGACAGAGGCGGCGAGCAGTACTTC. Translated: CASSFPSPDRGGEQYF.

On this clonotype: The junction and the germline gene differ at one end; a read error may be behind it. The chain has TRBV5-1 and TRBJ2-1; D not certain. The V gene's germline CDR1 is SGHRS and CDR2 YFSETQ. The CDR3 contains 13 residues. Here the CDR3 DNA reads TGCGCCAGCAGCTTCCCCAGAAGTAATGGGCAGTTCTTC. This codes for CASSFPRSNGQFF.

This clonotype was seen many times. For the CDR3, the DNA is TGTGCCAGCAGTCTCAAGACGGGAGGCGGTGAGCAGTTCTTC. Translating gives CASSLKTGGGEQFF. The gene calls are TRBV6-1 and TRBJ2-1, with 7 bases that match TRBD2. The CDR3 contains 14 residues. V was clipped by 5 bases and J by 9 bases; unmatched bases: 10. Germline loops: CDR1 MNHNS, CDR2 SASEGT.

CDR3 in amino acids: CAQSGGGETQYF. In nucleotides, the CDR3 is TGTGCCCAATCAGGGGGTGGAGAGACCCAGTACTTC. The chain joins TRBV2 to TRBJ2-5; 7 nucleotides agree with TRBD1. Trimming at V came to 11 bases and at J to 4 bases, leaving 7 bases not matched to a gene. This CDR3 contains 12 residues. Germline values: CDR1 SNHLY, CDR2 FYNNEI.

Concerning this clonotype itself: Relative to the germline gene, one junction end is altered; a read error may explain this. This chain links TRBV4-2 with TRBJ2-7; a weak D match, TRBD1 (6 bases). CDR3 size: 14 residues. Looked up from germline, CDR1 is LGHNA and CDR2 is YNFKEQ. Here the CDR3 DNA reads TGTGCTAGCAGCCAATGGGGGCTCTACAATGAGCAGTACTTC. Protein sequence: CASSQWGLYNEQYF.

This clonotype appeared once. One base away lies a much larger clone, so this may be a sequencing read error. V usage is TRBV9 and J usage is TRBJ2-4, with D hard to call. The CDR3 covers 14 residues. Per the germline V gene, CDR1 is SGDLS and CDR2 is YYNGEE. V was cut by 0 bases and J by 13 bases, with 17 bases left in between. The CDR3 DNA sequence: TGTGCCAGCAGCGTAGATCTGGGTTCCTATGGGCAGTACTTC. This translates into CASSVDLGSYGQYF.

The V call is TRBV11-1, the J call TRBJ1-5; no clear D gene. CDR1 and CDR2 (germline): SGHAT, FQDESV (reference sequence). Trimming cost V 0 bases and J 5 bases, with 11 bases left between them. The CDR3 is 15 residues long. This chain's CDR3 is CASSLAKTEDQPQHF. The CDR3 DNA reads TGTGCCAGCAGCTTAGCGAAGACGGAAGATCAGCCCCAGCATTTT.

This clonotype was seen many times. V gene TRBV20-1 combines with J gene TRBJ2-7; D gene uncertain. In germline, CDR1 is DFQATT, CDR2 SNEGSKA (reference sequence). CDR3 length: 15 residues. V was trimmed by 0 bases and J by 0 bases, leaving 12 bases between them. CDR3 nucleotides: TGCAGTGCTAGAGATTTGTCACCAATCTCCTACGAGCAGTACTTC. This encodes CSARDLSPISYEQYF.

This clonotype has more than one count but fewer than ten. This may stem from a read error, because a much larger clone lies one nucleotide away. This rearrangement joins TRBV5-1 to TRBJ2-7; D call uncertain. Germline V CDR1 and CDR2: SGHRS, YFSETQ. The CDR3 contains 15 residues. The germline V and J ends were trimmed by 1 base and 3 bases, with 14 bases remaining between them. The CDR3 DNA reads TGCGCCAGCAGCTTGAGCGACCGGGCTCGCTACGAGCAGTACTTC. It specifies CASSLSDRARYEQYF.

This clonotype was picked up a small number of times. J is TRBJ1-3 and V is TRBV5-1, with D unresolved. The V gene's germline CDR1 is SGHRS and CDR2 YFSETQ. V lost 2 bases, J lost 0 bases, and 9 bases lay in between. The CDR3 is 15 amino acids. This CDR3 reads CASSFGSSSGNTIYF. The DNA for the CDR3 is TGCGCCAGCAGCTTTGGCAGTTCCTCTGGAAACACCATATATTTT.

This clonotype was seen at least ten times. The V call is TRBV6-2 or TRBV6-3, the J call TRBJ2-7; 7 bases are a match to TRBD1. The J segment lost 3 bases and the V segment lost 2 bases, leaving 1 base of the junction unmatched. Germline V gene sequence: CDR1 MNHEY, CDR2 SVGEGT. This CDR3 is built from 13 residues. CDR3: CASSYNRGYEQYF. CDR3 DNA: TGTGCCAGCAGTTACAACAGGGGCTACGAGCAGTACTTC.

This clonotype was observed a handful of times. The rearrangement links TRBV24-1 to TRBJ2-1; the D is unclear. The V gene's germline CDR1 is KGHDR and CDR2 SFDVKD. V shed 3 bases and J shed 0 bases, with 14 bases lying between them. This CDR3 has 17 residues. The CDR3 loop is CATSDPDLRFSYNEQFF. The CDR3 DNA reads TGTGCCACCAGTGATCCAGACTTGCGTTTCTCCTACAATGAGCAGTTCTTC.

A few counts support this clonotype. The chain uses TRBV20-1 and TRBJ1-1, with 8 positions matching TRBD1. The CDR3 has 16 residues. The germline CDR1 and CDR2 sequences are DFQATT and SNEGSKA (reference sequence). Trimming at V came to 6 bases and at J to 2 bases, leaving 14 bases not matched to a gene. The DNA for the CDR3 is TGCAGTGCCCTTAGACAGGGGACATGGTTAAACACTGAAGCTTTCTTT. Translation gives CSALRQGTWLNTEAFF.